The 18 T cell receptor beta chains presented below share a single source sample, sequenced in a study of OX40 agonist ivuxolimab in advanced cancers. Some clones are missing from TCRdb's copy, which holds only in-frame ones; the method was immunoSEQ multiplex PCR. The sample includes over 30,000 clones, 70% to 85% of them seen just once. Sequences were derived from CD4+ or CD8+ T cells sorted from blood, sampled in a trial of the OX40 agonist ivuxolimab. These receptor sequences come from an adult with an advanced solid tumor such as melanoma, head and neck, liver or kidney cancer.

V gene TRBV5-1 combines with J gene TRBJ1-2, with 8 bases matching TRBD1. CDR1 and CDR2 from the germline V gene are SGHRS and YFSETQ. The ends lost 0 bases at V and 6 bases at J; junction bases unmatched: 4. This CDR3 has 14 residues. The CDR3 protein is CASSLDPGGDGYTF. As DNA, the CDR3 is TGCGCCAGCAGCTTGGATCCAGGGGGCGATGGCTACACCTTC.

This chain uses TRBV2 with TRBJ1-2; 11 bases are a match to TRBD1. The V and J ends lost 2 bases and 4 bases, in that order; junction bases with no gene match: 6. Germline V gene sequence: CDR1 SNHLY, CDR2 FYNNEI. The CDR3 is 16 amino acids. CDR3 amino acids: CASSEWTGGEIYGYTF. In nucleotides, the CDR3 is TGTGCCAGCAGTGAATGGACAGGGGGCGAGATCTATGGCTACACCTTC.

The rearrangement joins TRBV14 to TRBJ1-4; D gene ambiguous. CDR3 length: 15 residues. The V gene lost 1 base and the J gene lost 0 bases, with 6 bases spanning the gap. Per the germline V gene, CDR1 is SGHDN and CDR2 is FVKESK. The chain's CDR3 is CASSQGYATNEKLFF. The CDR3 nucleotides are TGTGCCAGCAGCCAAGGATACGCAACTAATGAAAAACTGTTTTTT.

This chain links TRBV7-3 with TRBJ2-5; no definite D call. The CDR3 is 13 amino acids. Germline loops: CDR1 SGHTA, CDR2 FQGTGA. The V end was cut by 1 base, the J end by 4 bases, with 7 bases between. CDR3 in DNA: TGTGCCAGCAGCTTAAGCGTGCTAGAGACCCAGTACTTC. Protein sequence: CASSLSVLETQYF. The full variable domain, completed using reference TRBV7-3 and TRBJ2-5, is GAGVSQTPSNKVTEKGKYVELRCDPISGHTALYWYRQSLGQGPEFLIYFQGTGAADDSGLPNDRFFAVRPEGSVSTLKIQRTERGDSAVYLCASSLSVLETQYFGPGTRLLVL.

This chain links TRBV10-3 with TRBJ1-5; tentatively, D is TRBD1 (5 bases). Trimming pared 2 bases from V and 7 bases from J, leaving 6 bases between. The CDR3 loop spans 12 amino acids. In germline, CDR1 is ENHRY, CDR2 SYGVKD. CDR3 region: CAISERGQPQHF. CDR3 nucleotide sequence: TGTGCCATCAGTGAGAGGGGCCAGCCCCAGCATTTT.

The J gene is TRBJ1-1, the V gene TRBV5-1; no clear D. The germline CDR1 and CDR2 sequences are SGHRS and YFSETQ. The CDR3 spans 15 residues. Trimming stripped 8 bases from V and 0 bases from J, with 17 bases between. CDR3 loop: CASKTTDRLNTEAFF. The CDR3 coding sequence is TGCGCCAGTAAAACGACGGACCGCTTGAACACTGAAGCTTTCTTT.

The CDR3 here is CASSPYRVLTAKNIQYF. CDR3 nucleotide sequence: TGTGCCAGCAGCCCCTACAGGGTTTTGACAGCCAAAAACATTCAGTACTTC. This chain uses TRBV7-8 with TRBJ2-4; D might be TRBD1 (6 bases). Germline V lookup: CDR1 SGHVS, CDR2 FQNEAQ. The length of the CDR3 is 17 residues. The germline V and J ends were trimmed by 5 bases and 0 bases, with 17 bases remaining between them.

This sequence joins TRBV7-6 and TRBJ2-3; D gene ambiguous. This CDR3 comprises 12 residues. Trimming left V 5 bases short and J 5 bases short, with 8 bases between. Germline CDR1 and CDR2: SGHVS and FNYEAQ. This chain's CDR3 is CASSLNLDTQYF. Written as DNA, the CDR3 is TGTGCCAGCAGCCTTAACTTAGATACGCAGTATTTT.

The chain joins TRBV7-8 to TRBJ2-5; D remains ambiguous. The CDR3 is 14 residues long. V dropped 4 bases and J dropped 4 bases, with 13 bases sitting between them. The germline V gene encodes CDR1 SGHVS and CDR2 FQNEAQ. DNA of the CDR3: TGTGCCAGCAGCTCAGGAGCAATGTTAGAGACCCAGTACTTC. Its translation: CASSSGAMLETQYF. The full variable domain, in which reference TRBV7-8 and TRBJ2-5 provide the parts outside the CDR3, is GAGVSQSPRYKVAKRGQDVALRCDPISGHVSLFWYQQALGQGPEFLTYFQNEAQLDKSGLPSDRFFAERPEGSVSTLKIQRTQQEDSAVYLCASSSGAMLETQYFGPGTRLLVL.

This chain joins TRBV18 and TRBJ1-5; D is uncertain. CDR1 is KGHSH, CDR2 LQKENI, per germline. The ends were cut back, 5 bases at V and 0 bases at J, with 8 bases in the middle. The CDR3 runs to 14 residues. CDR3 loop: CASSESYSNQPQHF. CDR3 nucleotides: TGTGCCAGCTCAGAGAGTTATAGCAATCAGCCCCAGCATTTT.

The genes are TRBV11-2 and TRBJ2-2; 8 bases fit TRBD1. CDR1 and CDR2 from the germline V gene are SGHAT and FQNNGV. CDR3 length equals 14 residues. V shed 9 bases, J shed 1 base, and the junction held 4 bases outside the gene matches. The CDR3 coding sequence is TGTGCCAGTGGACAGGGAGTGAACACCGGGGAGCTGTTTTTT. Residues: CASGQGVNTGELFF.

This clone was seen a few times. The chain recombines TRBV4-3 with TRBJ2-2; TRBD2 aligns across 10 bases. Germline V gives CDR1 LGHNA, CDR2 YSLEER. This CDR3 region has 18 residues. The V segment lost 2 bases and the J segment 4 bases; nucleotides outside the gene matches: 10. CDR3 amino acids: CASSQSSGGPGGTGELFF. CDR3 nucleotide sequence: TGCGCCAGCAGCCAAAGTAGCGGGGGGCCAGGGGGCACCGGGGAGCTGTTTTTT.

The chain is built from TRBV10-2 and TRBJ2-1, with 13 bases that match TRBD2. The germline V gene encodes CDR1 WSHSY and CDR2 SAAADI. The CDR3 loop spans 14 amino acids. V lost 7 bases, J lost 8 bases, and 5 bases stayed unmatched. The CDR3 region has the DNA TGCGCCAGCAAGAGACTAGCGGGGGGCTATGAGCAGTTCTTC. Its translation is CASKRLAGGYEQFF.

The genes are TRBV7-2 and TRBJ2-3, with a possible D match to TRBD2 (7 bases). The CDR3 extends over 14 amino acids. Trimming left V 4 bases short and J 4 bases short, with 12 bases between. Germline values: CDR1 SGHTA, CDR2 FQGNSA. The CDR3 nucleotides are TGTGCCAGCAGCTCACGGGGGGCTGCAGATACGCAGTATTTT. It translates to CASSSRGAADTQYF.

This clone was recorded a few times. The gene calls are TRBV4-3 and TRBJ2-4; 8 bases align to TRBD2. Germline V gene data show CDR1 as LGHNA and CDR2 as YSLEER. This CDR3 is built from 15 residues. The V segment lost 4 bases and the J segment 7 bases; nucleotides outside the gene matches: 9. Here the CDR3 reads CASSPAGTGGNIQYF. The DNA of the CDR3 is TGCGCCAGCAGCCCCGCCGGGACGGGGGGGAACATTCAGTACTTC.

This sequence joins TRBV5-6 and TRBJ2-1; D might be TRBD1 (6 bases). V shed 2 bases and J shed 7 bases, with 22 bases lying between them. Germline CDR1 and CDR2: SGHDT and YYEEEE. The CDR3 runs 17 residues. CDR3 nucleotide sequence: TGTGCCAGCAGCTTCTTTACTGGGGGCGGAGAACGTAATGAGCAGTTCTTC. Translation gives CASSFFTGGGERNEQFF.

The V and J genes are TRBV9 and TRBJ2-3; TRBD2 aligns across 11 bases. V shed 3 bases and J 6 bases; nucleotides not matched to a gene: 3. Per the germline V gene, CDR1 is SGDLS and CDR2 is YYNGEE. The CDR3 is 14 residues long. CDR3 DNA: TGTGCCAGCAGCGGTAGCGGGGGGGTGGATACGCAGTATTTT. Amino acids: CASSGSGGVDTQYF.

This chain connects TRBV5-1 to TRBJ2-1; 9 bases map to TRBD2. The CDR3 length is 16 residues. The germline gives CDR1 SGHRS, CDR2 YFSETQ. The J segment lost 8 bases and the V segment lost 0 bases, leaving 9 bases of the junction unmatched. The CDR3 loop is CASSLAAGGELHEQFF. CDR3 nucleotide sequence: TGCGCCAGCAGCTTGGCTGCGGGGGGGGAACTACATGAGCAGTTCTTC.